What follows are 29 T cell receptor beta chains derived from one specimen sequenced in a study of blood T cells in healthy people across ages. Combining a sample-barcoded 5' primer with a J-beta primer mix, a second PCR ran for roughly 7 to 12 cycles. TCRdb reprocessed the 5' RACE reads via MiXCR and lists one record per CDR3 protein. Here the sample spans about 720,000 distinct CDR3 sequences, about 20% being singletons. Material for sequencing was blood. The receptor source for this set is a man aged 65 to 85 in good health.

The chain recombines TRBV18 with TRBJ2-1; maybe TRBD1 (7 bases). Between the trimmed V and J ends, which lost 4 bases and 6 bases, there was a span of 16 bases. CDR1 and CDR2 from the germline V gene are KGHSH and LQKENI. This CDR3 is built from 15 residues. As DNA, the CDR3 is TGTGCCAGCTCACTCCAGGGGGGCGAAACCAATGAGCAGTTCTTC. It specifies CASSLQGGETNEQFF. The full variable domain, rest sourced from reference TRBV18 and TRBJ2-1, is NAGVMQNPRHLVRRRGQEARLRCSPMKGHSHVYWYRQLPEEGLKFMVYLQKENIIDESGMPKERFSAEFPKEGPSILRIQQVVRGDSAAYFCASSLQGGETNEQFFGPGTRLTVL.

The table lists this clonotype with many counts. The chain joins TRBV20-1 to TRBJ2-1, with D uncertain. The CDR3 has 15 amino acids. V was shortened by 0 bases and J by 0 bases, with 9 bases between the two germline ends. Looked up from germline, CDR1 is DFQATT and CDR2 is SNEGSKA (reference sequence). The CDR3 DNA reads as TGCAGTGCTAGAGATGGGCCGGACTCCTACAATGAGCAGTTCTTC. Its translation: CSARDGPDSYNEQFF.

This rearrangement joins TRBV7-9 to TRBJ2-1, with TRBD2 as a possible D gene (5 bases). Germline-derived CDR1 and CDR2 are SEHNR and FQNEAQ (reference sequence). Deletions cut 1 base from V and 9 bases from J, with 13 bases between. The CDR3 is 14 residues long. The CDR3 DNA sequence: TGTGCCAGCAGCTTAGAGTGGGAGCATAGTGAGCAGTTCTTC. Protein sequence: CASSLEWEHSEQFF.

Turning to this clonotype: This could be a read error, since a much larger clone is one nucleotide away. The chain carries TRBV20-1 and TRBJ1-2; no reliable D call. The germline CDR1 and CDR2 sequences are DFQATT and SNEGSKA (reference sequence). The CDR3 spans 11 residues. The DNA of the CDR3 is TGCGCAATGCTAGAAAGCTATGGCTACACCTTC. It yields the protein CAMLESYGYTF.

This chain uses TRBV7-2 with TRBJ2-1, with TRBD2 matching 12 bases. The V and J ends lost 0 bases and 3 bases, in that order; junction bases with no gene match: 9. This CDR3 is built from 19 residues. Germline V gene sequence: CDR1 SGHTA, CDR2 FQGNSA. For the CDR3, the DNA is TGTGCCAGCAGCTTAGCGCCCTGGACTAGCGGGACGAACTACAATGAGCAGTTCTTC. It translates to CASSLAPWTSGTNYNEQFF.

This clonotype was recorded at least ten times. The V and J genes are TRBV6-5 and TRBJ1-6, with 9 bases lining up with TRBD1. This CDR3 contains 14 residues. Germline V gene lookup returns CDR1 MNHEY and CDR2 SVGAGI. Germline trimming cut 0 bases from V and 15 bases from J; bases unmatched to any gene: 6. DNA for the CDR3: TGTGCCAGCAGTTACTCTACAGGGGGCGAACTCCTCCACTTT. Protein product: CASSYSTGGELLHF.

The sample holds many counts of this clonotype. The rearrangement links TRBV2 to TRBJ2-4; perhaps TRBD2 as D (5 bases). Trimming took 7 bases from V and 0 from J, leaving 10 bases between them. The CDR3 is 14 residues long. Germline-derived CDR1 and CDR2 are SNHLY and FYNNEI. The CDR3 here is CASMVGLAKNIQYF. The CDR3 DNA is TGTGCCAGCATGGTCGGACTAGCCAAAAACATTCAGTACTTC.

This chain connects TRBV25-1 to TRBJ2-3; the match to TRBD2 covers 8 bases. Germline assignment: CDR1 MGHDK and CDR2 SYGVNS. This CDR3 is built from 14 residues. The V and J ends lost 6 bases and 5 bases, in that order; junction bases with no gene match: 7. CDR3 sequence reads: CASRGSGGKDTQYF. The DNA for the CDR3 is TGTGCCAGCAGAGGCAGCGGGGGAAAAGATACGCAGTATTTT.

The rearrangement joins TRBV12-3 or TRBV12-4 to TRBJ1-1; no firm D call. The CDR3 loop spans 14 amino acids. V lost 4 bases, J lost 5 bases, and 14 bases lay in between. The CDR3 loop is CASSYEGEETEAFF. The CDR3 region has the DNA TGTGCCAGCAGTTACGAGGGAGAGGAAACTGAAGCTTTCTTT.

The rearrangement joins TRBV7-9 to TRBJ1-5; D uncertain. The CDR3 consists of 12 residues. Deletions cut 6 bases from V and 6 bases from J, with 9 bases between. The V gene's germline CDR1 is SEHNR and CDR2 FQNEAQ (reference sequence). CDR3: CASSYDVQPQHF. Here the CDR3 DNA reads TGTGCCAGCAGTTATGACGTTCAGCCCCAGCATTTT. Full variable domain (missing parts from reference TRBV7-9 and TRBJ1-5): DTGVSQNPRHKITKRGQNVTFRCDPISEHNRLYWYRQTLGQGPEFLTYFQNEAQLEKSRLLSDRFSAERPKGSFSTLEIQRTEQGDSAMYLCASSYDVQPQHFGDGTRLSIL.

The chain has TRBV13 and TRBJ2-2, with unresolved D. This CDR3 contains 13 residues. V was pared by 4 bases and J by 5 bases, with 8 bases between. Germline V gene lookup returns CDR1 PRHDT and CDR2 FYEKMQ (reference sequence). CDR3 DNA sequence: TGTGCCAGCAGCTCGACCCTAACCGGGGAGCTGTTTTTT. Translation gives CASSSTLTGELFF.

The chain uses TRBV3-1 and TRBJ1-1; D uncertain. Germline CDR1 and CDR2: LGHDT and YNNKEL (reference sequence). Trimming left V 1 base short and J 5 bases short, with 14 bases between. The CDR3 loop spans 15 amino acids. CDR3 sequence (DNA): TGTGCCAGCAGCCAAGGAACCCCGATGGGGACTGAAGCTTTCTTT. This translates into CASSQGTPMGTEAFF.

The genes are TRBV3-1 and TRBJ2-1, with TRBD1 identical over 7 bases. The J call may be faulty, since TRBJ2-5 better matches the DNA end. The CDR3 loop spans 17 amino acids. The V gene's germline CDR1 is LGHDT and CDR2 YNNKEL (reference sequence). The CDR3 nucleotides are TGTGCCAGCAGCCAAGATCGACAAGGGGGCATTAGGGAGACCCAGTACTTC. Its protein product is CASSQDRQGGIRETQYF.

Details on this clonotype: A much larger clone is a single base away; this may be a read error. The chain is built from TRBV6-2 or TRBV6-3 and TRBJ1-5, with D possibly TRBD1 on 5 matching bases. With 8 bases removed from V and 5 bases from J, the gap between germline ends came to 13 bases. The CDR3 totals 13 residues. Germline lookup yields CDR1 MNHEY and CDR2 SVGEGT. The CDR3 DNA follows: TGTGCCAGCTGTGCCAGGGCTTATCAGCCCCAGCATTTT. Amino acids: CASCARAYQPQHF.

This chain joins TRBV20-1 and TRBJ1-2; 9 nucleotides line up with TRBD1. The CDR3 totals 12 residues. V lost 5 bases, J lost 8 bases, and 6 bases stayed unmatched. Germline V gene sequence: CDR1 DFQATT, CDR2 SNEGSKA (reference sequence). The CDR3 nucleotides read TGCAGTGCTGCACAGGGGGCAGTAGGCTACACCTTC. Protein product: CSAAQGAVGYTF.

The sample holds one count of this clonotype. This chain uses TRBV20-1 with TRBJ1-2; no definite D call. This CDR3 has 11 residues. With 6 bases removed from V and 6 bases from J, the gap between germline ends came to 11 bases. The germline gives CDR1 DFQATT, CDR2 SNEGSKA (reference sequence). The CDR3 here is CSAKRGDGYTF. As DNA, the CDR3 is TGCAGTGCCAAACGGGGAGATGGCTACACCTTC.

This clonotype turned up a few times. The J gene is TRBJ2-3, the V gene TRBV29-1, with D possibly TRBD2 on 6 matching bases. Germline CDR1 and CDR2: SQVTM and ANQGSEA. V was trimmed by 8 bases and J by 0 bases, leaving 15 bases between them. The CDR3 spans 14 residues. The CDR3 region is CSTLAATSTDTQYF. For the CDR3, the DNA is TGCAGCACTTTAGCGGCGACTAGCACAGATACGCAGTATTTT.

This chain uses TRBV20-1 with TRBJ2-5, with D perhaps matching TRBD2 (5 bases). The CDR3 runs 15 residues. Germline values: CDR1 DFQATT, CDR2 SNEGSKA (reference sequence). Trimming pared 6 bases from V and 2 bases from J, leaving 19 bases between. The CDR3 protein is CSAKRPSLDQETQYF. Written as DNA, the CDR3 is TGCAGTGCGAAAAGGCCTAGCCTAGATCAAGAGACCCAGTACTTC.

In its sample, this clonotype was seen a few times. This sequence joins TRBV2 and TRBJ2-5, with D tentatively TRBD2 (5 bases). Judging by the DNA end, TRBJ2-1 fits better; the J call may be wrong. The CDR3 sequence is 13 residues long. CDR1 is SNHLY, CDR2 FYNNEI, per germline. The DNA for the CDR3 is TGTGCCAGCCGGCTACTAGGAAACAATGAGCAGTTCTTC. Protein: CASRLLGNNEQFF.

In its sample, this clonotype was seen a few times. The V gene is TRBV12-3 or TRBV12-4, the J gene TRBJ1-4; D is unresolved. Trimming removed 8 bases at V and 8 bases at J, with 21 bases between. The CDR3 length is 15 residues. CDR3 coding DNA: TGTGCCAGCCGACCGGGTCCAGGAGTTTCGGAAAAACTGTTTTTT. Protein sequence: CASRPGPGVSEKLFF.

The V gene is TRBV18, the J gene TRBJ2-3; possibly TRBD1 or TRBD2 for D (6 bases each). Germline CDR1 reads KGHSH; CDR2 reads LQKENI. The V end was cut by 3 bases, the J end by 0 bases, with 13 bases between. The CDR3 spans 16 residues. The CDR3 loop reads CASSPKGGTSTDTQYF. CDR3 bases: TGTGCCAGCTCACCCAAAGGGGGGACTAGCACAGATACGCAGTATTTT.

In its sample, this clonotype was seen a few times. This chain connects TRBV20-1 to TRBJ1-1; D may be TRBD1 (6 bases). Germline assignment: CDR1 DFQATT and CDR2 SNEGSKA (reference sequence). Trimming left V 5 bases short and J 3 bases short, with 13 bases between. The CDR3 spans 13 residues. CDR3 sequence: CSAPRGEYTEAFF. In DNA, the CDR3 is TGCAGTGCTCCGAGGGGGGAATACACTGAAGCTTTCTTT.

This chain links TRBV7-2 with TRBJ2-5; no definite D call. This CDR3 region has 12 residues. Germline lookup yields CDR1 SGHTA and CDR2 FQGNSA. The V end lost 5 bases, the J end lost 5 bases, and 9 bases lay between the germline ends. The CDR3 DNA reads TGTGCCAGCAGCACTTTCCTGGAGACCCAGTACTTC. This sequence encodes CASSTFLETQYF.

The chain links TRBV20-1 to TRBJ2-3; the match to TRBD2 covers 8 bases. The CDR3 has 15 amino acids. Trimming cost V 5 bases and J 4 bases; bases outside gene matches: 11. From germline, CDR1 is DFQATT and CDR2 SNEGSKA (reference sequence). The DNA for the CDR3 is TGCAGTGCTTCACCACCGGGACTAGGCCCAGATACGCAGTATTTT. This gives the protein CSASPPGLGPDTQYF.

This rearrangement joins TRBV18 to TRBJ2-1, with D perhaps TRBD1 (6 bases). V lost 3 bases, J lost 0 bases, and 9 bases lay in between. The CDR3 is 15 amino acids. CDR1 and CDR2 (germline): KGHSH, LQKENI. The CDR3 loop reads CASSPGAISYNEQFF. DNA for the CDR3: TGTGCCAGCTCACCGGGGGCGATCTCCTACAATGAGCAGTTCTTC.

V gene TRBV19 combines with J gene TRBJ2-1; 14 bases match TRBD2. Trimming at V came to 0 bases and at J to 4 bases, leaving 8 bases not matched to a gene. CDR1 LNHDA and CDR2 SQIVND come from the germline V gene (reference sequence). The CDR3 has 19 amino acids. In DNA form, the CDR3 reads TGTGCCAGTAGTATAGATCCCGGGACTAGCGGGAGCCCATACAATGAGCAGTTCTTC. Translating gives CASSIDPGTSGSPYNEQFF.

This clonotype was seen only a few times. The rearrangement links TRBV12-3 or TRBV12-4 to TRBJ2-7, with D possibly being TRBD1 or TRBD2 (5 bases each). The CDR3 sequence is 14 residues long. The V gene lost 6 bases and the J gene lost 6 bases, with 18 bases spanning the gap. The CDR3 sequence is CASRRSTDYSEQYF. DNA of the CDR3: TGTGCCAGCAGGAGATCGACAGACTACTCCGAGCAGTACTTC.

This clonotype has more than one count but fewer than ten. CDR3 in amino acids: CATSLAKNIQYF. CDR3 in DNA: TGTGCCACAAGCCTAGCCAAAAACATTCAGTACTTC. The gene calls are TRBV28 and TRBJ2-4; D gene unclear. CDR1 is MDHEN and CDR2 is SYDVKM in the germline V gene. Trimming took 10 bases from V and 0 from J, leaving 7 bases between them. This CDR3 is built from 12 residues. Drawing the rest from reference TRBV28 and TRBJ2-4, the complete variable domain is DVKVTQSSRYLVKRTGEKVFLECVQDMDHENMFWYRQDPGLGLRLIYFSYDVKMKEKGDIPEGYSVSREKKERFSLILESASTNQTSMYLCATSLAKNIQYFGAGTRLSVL.

The V call is TRBV2, the J call TRBJ2-3; possibly TRBD2 for D (5 bases). V lost 7 bases to trimming and J lost 1 base, with 9 bases between them. Germline V CDR1 and CDR2: SNHLY, FYNNEI. The CDR3 totals 13 residues. The CDR3 loop reads CASTRTGTDTQYF. DNA of the CDR3: TGTGCCAGCACCCGGACTGGCACAGATACGCAGTATTTT. Full variable domain (remainder filled in from reference TRBV2 and TRBJ2-3): EPEVTQTPSHQVTQMGQEVILRCVPISNHLYFYWYRQILGQKVEFLVSFYNNEISEKSEIFDDQFSVERPDGSNFTLKIRSTKLEDSAMYFCASTRTGTDTQYFGPGTRLTVL.